These 15 T cell receptor beta chains share one sample of origin, sequenced in a study of blood T cell repertoires in COVID-19. Only in-frame clones appear in the TCRdb table, and some are missing; sequencing was by immunoSEQ multiplex PCR. The repertoire holds some 66,000 clones, with about nine tenths as singletons. The sample taken for sequencing was peripheral blood. The receptors derive from a human donor with active COVID-19. The donor label of this sample is uncertain.

The chain is built from TRBV7-3 and TRBJ2-1; 7 bases match TRBD2. V gave up 0 bases and J gave up 4 bases; unmatched junction bases: 9. CDR1 and CDR2 from the germline V gene are SGHTA and FQGTGA. This CDR3 comprises 17 residues. CDR3: CASSLTGLGLGYNEQFF. The CDR3 DNA reads TGTGCCAGCAGCTTAACCGGACTAGGGCTGGGGTACAATGAGCAGTTCTTC.

The chain joins TRBV10-3 to TRBJ1-1; D is uncertain. The germline V gene has CDR1 ENHRY and CDR2 SYGVKD. The CDR3 sequence is 14 residues long. V was shortened by 8 bases and J by 2 bases, with 15 bases between the two germline ends. The CDR3 DNA reads as TGTGCCATCTCCCCGGGAGGGAAAAACACTGAAGCTTTCTTT. Amino acid sequence: CAISPGGKNTEAFF.

The chain is built from TRBV7-2 and TRBJ2-5; D perhaps matches TRBD1 (6 bases). The CDR3 totals 14 residues. Germline lookup yields CDR1 SGHTA and CDR2 FQGNSA. The V gene lost 2 bases and the J gene lost 4 bases, with 11 bases spanning the gap. For the CDR3, the DNA is TGTGCCAGCAGCTTACTGGTAGGGGGAGAGACCCAGTACTTC. It encodes CASSLLVGGETQYF.

The chain recombines TRBV7-9 with TRBJ2-4; weak D call: TRBD2 (6 bases). This CDR3 contains 17 residues. Trimming stripped 5 bases from V and 1 base from J, with 18 bases between. CDR1 and CDR2 from the germline V gene are SEHNR and FQNEAQ (reference sequence). CDR3 region: CASSPGWREGAKNIQYF. Here the CDR3 DNA reads TGTGCCAGCAGCCCAGGGTGGCGGGAAGGGGCCAAAAACATTCAGTACTTC.

The CDR3 bases are TGTGCCAGCAGTCTGAGCGGGAGAAACGAGCAGTACTTC. It codes for CASSLSGRNEQYF. The chain joins TRBV27 to TRBJ2-7, with TRBD2 identical over 8 bases. Germline CDR1 MNHEY, CDR2 SMNVEV (reference sequence). The CDR3 has 13 amino acids. Losses at the gene ends were 5 bases for V and 5 bases for J; bases not matched to a gene: 5.

The chain has TRBV6-6 and TRBJ1-1; D is ambiguous. CDR1 and CDR2 (germline): MNHNY, SVGAGI (reference sequence). The CDR3 runs 12 residues. Trimming left V 4 bases short and J 1 base short, with 4 bases between. The DNA for the CDR3 is TGTGCCAGCAGTTCCCAGAACACTGAAGCTTTCTTT. Protein product: CASSSQNTEAFF.

The rearrangement links TRBV7-6 to TRBJ2-5; 13 bases line up with TRBD2. The CDR3 consists of 15 residues. Looked up from germline, CDR1 is SGHVS and CDR2 is FNYEAQ. With 1 base clipped from V and 5 bases from J, the junction kept 1 base outside the gene matches. Here the CDR3 reads CASSLGTSGSETQYF. In DNA, the CDR3 is TGTGCCAGCAGCTTAGGGACTAGCGGGAGCGAGACCCAGTACTTC.

This clone was detected only a few times. The chain has TRBV4-3 and TRBJ2-3; TRBD1 matches 9 bases. Germline V gives CDR1 LGHNA, CDR2 YSLEER. CDR3 length equals 19 residues. Germline trimming cut 0 bases from V and 2 bases from J; bases unmatched to any gene: 12. The chain's CDR3 is CASSQEGGRGQGTTDTQYF. CDR3 DNA sequence: TGCGCCAGCAGCCAAGAGGGAGGAAGAGGACAGGGGACCACAGATACGCAGTATTTT.

V usage is TRBV2 and J usage is TRBJ2-1, with 10 positions matching TRBD2. This CDR3 comprises 15 residues. V was pared by 2 bases and J by 9 bases, with 7 bases of the junction left unmatched. Germline CDR1 SNHLY, CDR2 FYNNEI. CDR3 residues: CASSEFLAGVGEQFF. The CDR3 coding sequence is TGTGCCAGCAGTGAATTTCTAGCGGGGGTTGGTGAGCAGTTCTTC.

This clone was seen only once. The chain employs TRBV10-1 and TRBJ2-4; TRBD2 aligns across 8 bases. In germline, CDR1 is WNHNN, CDR2 SYGVQD (reference sequence). CDR3 length equals 19 residues. Germline trimming cut 4 bases from V and 0 bases from J; bases unmatched to any gene: 14. The CDR3, as DNA: TGCGCCAGCAGTGGTAATTGCAGCGGGAGTGTGCGAGCCAAAAACATTCAGTACTTC. Protein product: CASSGNCSGSVRAKNIQYF.

This clone was seen a few times. The rearrangement uses TRBV5-5 and TRBJ1-6; 8 nucleotides line up with TRBD1. V shed 3 bases and J 7 bases; nucleotides not matched to a gene: 6. Germline-derived CDR1 and CDR2 are SGHKS and YYEKEE (reference sequence). CDR3 length: 15 residues. CDR3 loop: CASSSSRQGNSPLHF. CDR3 sequence (DNA): TGTGCCAGCAGCTCCAGCCGACAGGGGAATTCACCCCTCCACTTT. Together with reference TRBV5-5 and TRBJ1-6, the CDR3 gives the full variable domain: DAGVTQSPTHLIKTRGQQVTLRCSPISGHKSVSWYQQVLGQGPQFIFQYYEKEERGRGNFPDRFSARQFPNYSSELNVNALLLGDSALYLCASSSSRQGNSPLHFGNGTRLTVT.

This chain connects TRBV9 to TRBJ2-5; D is undetermined. Trimming removed 0 bases at V and 2 bases at J, with 8 bases between. Germline values: CDR1 SGDLS, CDR2 YYNGEE. CDR3 length equals 14 residues. Here the CDR3 DNA reads TGTGCCAGCAGCGTAGGGGCAGTACAAGAGACCCAGTACTTC. Translated: CASSVGAVQETQYF.

The V call is TRBV28, the J call TRBJ1-1, with 8 bases fitting TRBD1. This CDR3 comprises 15 residues. V lost 3 bases to trimming and J lost 5 bases; unmatched junction nucleotides: 8. Germline CDR1 MDHEN, CDR2 SYDVKM. The CDR3 region has the DNA TGTGCCAGCAGTTTGGCAGGGGGCGACATTACTGAAGCTTTCTTT. Translated: CASSLAGGDITEAFF.

The chain combines TRBV11-2 with TRBJ1-6, with a possible D match to TRBD1 (5 bases). Germline V gene sequence: CDR1 SGHAT, CDR2 FQNNGV. Trimming cost V 0 bases and J 6 bases, with 9 bases left between them. CDR3 length: 15 residues. The DNA of the CDR3 is TGTGCCAGCAGCTTAGACAGACAGTTTAATTCACCCCTCCACTTT. This gives the protein CASSLDRQFNSPLHF.

The chain has TRBV7-9 and TRBJ1-2; no reliable D call. The CDR3 has 14 amino acids. V gave up 1 base and J gave up 1 base, with 7 bases separating them. CDR1 is SEHNR, CDR2 FQNEAQ, per germline (reference sequence). The CDR3 sequence: CASSLGTGNYGYTF. The CDR3 DNA reads TGTGCCAGCAGCTTAGGTACTGGTAACTATGGCTACACCTTC.